Listed here are 12 T cell receptor beta chains from one sample, sequenced in a study of blood T cell repertoires in COVID-19. Using immunoSEQ multiplex PCR, the repertoire was profiled, and TCRdb retains in-frame clones only, with some absent. The data show 300,000 to 450,000 clones, 85% seen once. Sequencing used peripheral blood. Receptor source: a woman between 18 and 30 years old with acute or convalescent COVID-19.

This sequence joins TRBV19 and TRBJ1-1; 7 nucleotides align to TRBD1. This CDR3 is built from 13 residues. CDR1 is LNHDA and CDR2 is SQIVND in the germline V gene (reference sequence). The V gene end was trimmed by 10 bases and the J gene end by 9 bases; junction bases not matched to a gene: 14. The CDR3 DNA follows: TGTGCCACTTCCCCGGGACAGTCCCGCAAAGCTTTCTTT. Its translation is CATSPGQSRKAFF.

The chain uses TRBV5-6 and TRBJ1-6, with D possibly TRBD1 on 5 matching bases. CDR3 size: 15 residues. Per the germline V gene, CDR1 is SGHDT and CDR2 is YYEEEE. With 2 bases removed from V and 4 bases from J, the gap between germline ends came to 10 bases. The CDR3 region is CASSFGSGYNSPLHF. CDR3 DNA: TGTGCCAGCAGCTTCGGTTCAGGGTATAATTCACCCCTCCACTTT.

This clone was seen only once. The chain recombines TRBV10-1 with TRBJ2-3, with 7 nucleotides matching TRBD2. V dropped 3 bases and J dropped 3; count of bases not matched to a gene: 9. The CDR3 is 16 residues long. CDR1 and CDR2 (germline): WNHNN, SYGVQD (reference sequence). Written as DNA, the CDR3 is TGCGCCAGCAGTGACACCGCTAGCGGAAGGACAGATACGCAGTATTTT. Protein product: CASSDTASGRTDTQYF.

The genes are TRBV3-1 (or the pseudogene TRBV3-2) and TRBJ2-7; weak D call: TRBD1 (6 bases). The CDR3 runs 14 residues. V was shortened by 4 bases and J by 1 base, with 11 bases between the two germline ends. The germline V gene encodes CDR1 LGHDT and CDR2 YNNKEL (reference sequence). The DNA for the CDR3 is TGTGCCAGCAGCCCAGGGGTTGGGTCCTACGAGCAGTACTTC. This translates into CASSPGVGSYEQYF.

This chain connects TRBV9 to TRBJ2-3; D not certain. This CDR3 is 15 amino acids long. Germline V lookup: CDR1 SGDLS, CDR2 YYNGEE. The V end was cut by 3 bases, the J end by 2 bases, with 13 bases between. In DNA, the CDR3 is TGTGCCAGCAGCGGCCTCGTTGACTTCACAGATACGCAGTATTTT. As protein: CASSGLVDFTDTQYF.

The CDR3 loop is CASSLTRTNEKLFF. In DNA, the CDR3 is TGTGCCAGCAGTTTAACGCGGACTAATGAAAAACTGTTTTTT. This chain joins TRBV27 and TRBJ1-4; D remains unclear. CDR1 and CDR2 from the germline V gene are MNHEY and SMNVEV (reference sequence). Trimming cost V 2 bases and J 2 bases, with 6 bases left between them. This CDR3 has 14 residues.

The gene calls are TRBV7-9 and TRBJ1-2; TRBD1 agrees at 7 bases. Per germline, CDR1 SEHNR and CDR2 FQNEAQ (reference sequence). V lost 5 bases to trimming and J lost 3 bases; unmatched junction nucleotides: 9. The CDR3 covers 15 residues. The CDR3 DNA is TGTGCCAGCAGCGACGCACAGGGGCTTGACTATGGCTACACCTTC. Its protein product is CASSDAQGLDYGYTF.

The V and J genes are TRBV5-4 and TRBJ2-5; the D gene is possibly TRBD1 (7 bases). Germline CDR1 is SGHNT and CDR2 is YYREEE (reference sequence). V lost 4 bases and J 0 bases, leaving 13 bases between the germline ends. CDR3 length: 15 amino acids. The CDR3 loop is CASSGGTANQETQYF. The CDR3 DNA reads as TGTGCCAGCAGCGGCGGGACAGCGAACCAAGAGACCCAGTACTTC.

The chain joins TRBV6-5 to TRBJ2-7; D remains ambiguous. The CDR3 spans 12 residues. The V and J ends lost 6 bases and 0 bases respectively, with 6 bases between them. In germline, CDR1 is MNHEY, CDR2 SVGAGI. CDR3 nucleotides: TGTGCCAGCAGCCGGAGCTCCTACGAGCAGTACTTC. Amino acids: CASSRSSYEQYF.

The chain uses TRBV3-1 (or the pseudogene TRBV3-2) and TRBJ1-3; 10 bases line up with TRBD1. The V gene end was trimmed by 3 bases and the J gene end by 3 bases; junction bases not matched to a gene: 5. Looked up from germline, CDR1 is LGHDT and CDR2 is YNNKEL (reference sequence). There are 16 residues in the CDR3. CDR3 sequence reads: CASSQEDRGLGNTIYF. The CDR3 coding sequence is TGTGCCAGCAGCCAGGAAGACAGGGGGCTTGGAAACACCATATATTTT.

This clone has only a few counts. The rearrangement joins TRBV7-9 to TRBJ1-1; D remains unclear. The germline V gene has CDR1 SEHNR and CDR2 FQNEAQ (reference sequence). Trimming pared 5 bases from V and 0 bases from J, leaving 7 bases between. The CDR3 consists of 13 residues. CDR3 bases: TGTGCCAGCAGCGCTGGAGTGAACACTGAAGCTTTCTTT. It is translated as CASSAGVNTEAFF. The full variable domain, its missing parts supplied by reference TRBV7-9 and TRBJ1-1, is DTGVSQNPRHKITKRGQNVTFRCDPISEHNRLYWYRQTLGQGPEFLTYFQNEAQLEKSRLLSDRFSAERPKGSFSTLEIQRTEQGDSAMYLCASSAGVNTEAFFGQGTRLTVV.

About this clone: This sample includes further DNA sequences coding for the same CDR3. The rearrangement joins TRBV19 to TRBJ1-1, with D hard to call. The CDR3 extends over 13 amino acids. Trimming left V 2 bases short and J 1 base short, with 5 bases between. Germline V gene lookup returns CDR1 LNHDA and CDR2 SQIVND (reference sequence). Here the CDR3 DNA reads TGTGCCAGTAGTATAACCGGGAACACTGAAGCTTTCTTT. It translates to CASSITGNTEAFF.